Reported below is one TCR beta chain. TCRdb reprocessed the 5' RACE reads, keeping one entry per CDR3 protein, no DNA. Found here are about 330,000 distinct CDR3 sequences; the top ten clones hold over 2%. This record belongs to a study of monozygotic twins with inflammatory bowel disease. The CDR3 is 12 residues long. Germline V CDR1 and CDR2: MGHDK, SYGVNS. Sequencing was carried out using blood. This receptor was taken from a human donor with ulcerative colitis or Crohn's disease, or a healthy co-twin of an affected twin (not recorded which). V gene TRBV25-1 combines with J gene TRBJ2-3. The CDR3 is CASSEGWFTQYF.